What follows are 7 T cell receptor beta chains derived from one specimen sequenced in a study of cytotoxic CD8 clonotypes in ibrutinib-treated CLL. Here immunoSEQ multiplex PCR was the method, and the copy in TCRdb shows in-frame clones only, minus some. There are around 150,000 clones in the sample; roughly 77% occur only once, and roughly 2% lies in the top ten. The material sequenced was PBMCs, taken after 12 months of ibrutinib treatment. These receptors all stem from a human donor with chronic lymphocytic leukemia.

The V gene is TRBV28, the J gene TRBJ1-2, with 9 bases that match TRBD1. From germline, CDR1 is MDHEN and CDR2 SYDVKM. Trimming took 8 bases from V and 2 from J; bases not matched to a gene: 9. This CDR3 has 15 amino acids. Written as DNA, the CDR3 is TGTGCCAGCTACTTCCGGGACAGGGTAAACTATGGCTACACCTTC. Protein sequence: CASYFRDRVNYGYTF.

The gene calls are TRBV29-1 and TRBJ1-1; 7 bases fit TRBD1. Per germline, CDR1 SQVTM and CDR2 ANQGSEA. J lost 2 bases, V lost 0 bases, and 15 bases had no gene match. The CDR3 spans 18 residues. In DNA, the CDR3 is TGCAGCGTTGAAGATTCCGGGACCACGGGACAGCTCAACACTGAAGCTTTCTTT. This encodes CSVEDSGTTGQLNTEAFF.

The chain is built from TRBV7-2 and TRBJ2-3, with D unclear. V was shortened by 5 bases and J by 2 bases, with 8 bases between the two germline ends. Per germline, CDR1 SGHTA and CDR2 FQGNSA. The CDR3 length is 13 residues. CDR3 amino acids: CASSRPTTDTQYF. CDR3 DNA: TGTGCCAGCAGCCGCCCTACCACAGATACGCAGTATTTT.

V and J are TRBV19 and TRBJ2-6; D is perhaps TRBD2 (5 bases). Trimming left V 6 bases short and J 2 bases short, with 8 bases between. Germline loops: CDR1 LNHDA, CDR2 SQIVND (reference sequence). CDR3 length: 14 amino acids. Here the CDR3 DNA reads TGTGCCAGTAGCGAGGGAGCTGGGGCCAACGTCCTGACTTTC. This sequence encodes CASSEGAGANVLTF.

The chain combines TRBV18 with TRBJ2-1; possible D gene TRBD2, 5 bases. The CDR3 length is 15 residues. The ends were cut back, 3 bases at V and 0 bases at J, with 9 bases in the middle. Germline V gene data show CDR1 as KGHSH and CDR2 as LQKENI. Here the CDR3 reads CASSPTDFSYNEQFF. The CDR3 DNA reads TGTGCCAGCTCACCTACGGACTTCTCCTACAATGAGCAGTTCTTC.

This clone was seen a single time. The chain recombines TRBV19 with TRBJ2-5; tentatively, D is TRBD2 (5 bases). Trimming took 1 base from V and 4 from J, leaving 13 bases between them. Per the germline V gene, CDR1 is LNHDA and CDR2 is SQIVND (reference sequence). This CDR3 contains 15 residues. DNA for the CDR3: TGTGCCAGTAGTATAGTGGTCGGGGATCTAGAGACCCAGTACTTC. It yields the protein CASSIVVGDLETQYF.

This chain connects TRBV6-5 to TRBJ2-3; 8 bases map to TRBD1. J gave up 5 bases and V 8 bases, and 6 bases lay outside the gene matches. Germline loops: CDR1 MNHEY, CDR2 SVGAGI. The length of the CDR3 is 13 residues. This CDR3 reads CASARGLGDTQYF. The CDR3 nucleotides read TGTGCCAGCGCCAGGGGGCTTGGAGATACGCAGTATTTT.